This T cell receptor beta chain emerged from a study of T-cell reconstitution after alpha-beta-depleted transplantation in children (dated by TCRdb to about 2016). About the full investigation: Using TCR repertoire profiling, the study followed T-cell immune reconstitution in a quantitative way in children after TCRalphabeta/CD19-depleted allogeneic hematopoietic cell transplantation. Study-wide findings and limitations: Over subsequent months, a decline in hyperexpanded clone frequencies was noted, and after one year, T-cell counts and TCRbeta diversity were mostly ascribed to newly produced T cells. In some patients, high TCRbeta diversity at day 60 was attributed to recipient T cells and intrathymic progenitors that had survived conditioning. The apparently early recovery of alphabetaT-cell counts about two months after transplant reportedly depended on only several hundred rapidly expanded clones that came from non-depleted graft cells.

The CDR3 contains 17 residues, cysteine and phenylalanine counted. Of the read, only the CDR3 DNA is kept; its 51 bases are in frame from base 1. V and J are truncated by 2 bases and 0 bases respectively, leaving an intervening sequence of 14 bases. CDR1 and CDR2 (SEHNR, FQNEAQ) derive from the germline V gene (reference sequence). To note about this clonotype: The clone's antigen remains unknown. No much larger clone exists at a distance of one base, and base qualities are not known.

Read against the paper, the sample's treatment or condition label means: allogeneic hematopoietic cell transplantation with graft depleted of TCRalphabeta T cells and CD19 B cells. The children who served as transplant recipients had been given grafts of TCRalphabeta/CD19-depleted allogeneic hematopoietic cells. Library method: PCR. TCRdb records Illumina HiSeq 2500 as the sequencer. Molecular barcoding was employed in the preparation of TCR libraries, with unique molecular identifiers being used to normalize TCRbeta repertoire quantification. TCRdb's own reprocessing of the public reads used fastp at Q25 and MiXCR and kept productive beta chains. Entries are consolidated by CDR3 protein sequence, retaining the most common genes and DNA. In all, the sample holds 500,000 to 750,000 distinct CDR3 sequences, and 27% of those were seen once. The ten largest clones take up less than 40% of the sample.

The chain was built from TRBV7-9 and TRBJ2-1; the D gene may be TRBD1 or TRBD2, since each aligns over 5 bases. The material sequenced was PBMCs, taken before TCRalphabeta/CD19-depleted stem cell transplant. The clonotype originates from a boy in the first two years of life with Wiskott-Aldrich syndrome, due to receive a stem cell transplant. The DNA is TGTGCCAGCAGCTTATCGAACCCAGGGAGCTCCTACAATGAGCAGTTCTTC. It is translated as CASSLSNPGSSYNEQFF. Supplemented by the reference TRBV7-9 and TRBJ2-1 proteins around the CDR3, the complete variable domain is DTGVSQNPRHKITKRGQNVTFRCDPISEHNRLYWYRQTLGQGPEFLTYFQNEAQLEKSRLLSDRFSAERPKGSFSTLEIQRTEQGDSAMYLCASSLSNPGSSYNEQFFGPGTRLTVL.